Listed below are T cell receptor beta chains from one sample, sequenced in a study of cytomegalovirus exposure and HLA in healthy donors. Here immunoSEQ multiplex PCR was the method, and the copy in TCRdb shows in-frame clones only, minus some. The data hold about 87,000 clones, with 70% to 80% observed a single time. The sequenced sample consisted of PBMCs. These receptor sequences come from a man aged 25 to 40 in good health and CMV-seropositive. Each CDR3 is given with its conserved first and last residue.

J: TRBJ2-3
V: TRBV7-9
CDR3: CASSLGTGGSGTDTQYF

J: TRBJ1-1
V: TRBV28
CDR3: CASSLWTSLDTEAFF

J: TRBJ1-2
V: TRBV7-9
CDR3: CASSETETNYGYTF

J: TRBJ2-7
V: TRBV5-5
CDR3: CASSLLAGVEGLF

J: TRBJ2-3
V: TRBV5-1
CDR3: CATSPSRDSNADTQYF

J: TRBJ2-7
V: TRBV6-6
CDR3: CASSSSARYEQYF

J: TRBJ2-7
V: TRBV7-9
CDR3: CASTPRGAGYEQYF

J: TRBJ2-7
V: TRBV19
CDR3: CASSIGGSYEQYF

J: TRBJ2-7
V: TRBV28
CDR3: CASSLRGAPSYEQYF

J: TRBJ2-1
V: TRBV7-2
CDR3: CASSLTANNEQFF

J: TRBJ1-1
V: TRBV28
CDR3: CASQPTGSSEAFF

J: TRBJ2-3
V: TRBV5-4
CDR3: CASMTAGGADTQYF

J: TRBJ1-4
V: TRBV7-9
CDR3: CASSQTRDRGEKLFF

J: TRBJ2-7
V: TRBV11-2
CDR3: CASSLGAASYEQYF

J: TRBJ1-4
V: TRBV27
CDR3: CASSLSGQGEKLFF

J: TRBJ2-7
V: TRBV7-9
CDR3: CASSSYRGPHEQYF

J: TRBJ2-4
V: TRBV9
CDR3: CASSKEGSGKNIQYF

J: TRBJ2-2
V: TRBV27
CDR3: CASSSPTSGRFGGELFF

J: TRBJ1-4
V: TRBV12-5
CDR3: CASGPGGINEKLFF

J: TRBJ1-2
V: TRBV6-1
CDR3: CASRATQNYGYTF

J: TRBJ1-2
V: TRBV5-6
CDR3: CASSLGSNPLYGYTF

J: TRBJ2-1
V: TRBV10-3
CDR3: CAISEYKRQGYNEQFF

J: TRBJ1-1
V: TRBV5-6
CDR3: CASSKDIRNTEAFF

J: TRBJ1-5
V: TRBV10-3
CDR3: CAISESTRDQPQHF